Following are 19 T cell receptor beta chains from one sample sequenced in a study of blood T cell repertoires in COVID-19. Data came from immunoSEQ multiplex PCR; TCRdb stores just in-frame clones and leaves some out. This table has about 210,000 clones, 65% to 85% appearing once. What was sequenced was peripheral blood. The receptor set was obtained from a human donor in a cohort sampled during active COVID-19.

The chain couples TRBV7-9 to TRBJ2-2, with a possible D match to TRBD2 (5 bases). V lost 1 base, J lost 5 bases, and 11 bases lay in between. Germline V gene sequence: CDR1 SEHNR, CDR2 FQNEAQ (reference sequence). The CDR3 loop spans 15 amino acids. CDR3 DNA: TGTGCCAGCAGCTTAGTTTTAGGAGGTACCGGGGAGCTGTTTTTT. Its protein product is CASSLVLGGTGELFF.

The chain recombines TRBV28 with TRBJ1-2, with D possibly matching TRBD1 (5 bases). The CDR3 length is 15 residues. Germline V CDR1 and CDR2: MDHEN, SYDVKM. V was pared by 5 bases and J by 2 bases, with 15 bases between. Written as DNA, the CDR3 is TGTGCCAGCAGTCCCGTTACAGGTGGAAACTATGGCTACACCTTC. This encodes CASSPVTGGNYGYTF.

The chain uses TRBV24-1 and TRBJ1-2; a weak D match, TRBD1 (6 bases). There are 13 residues in the CDR3. Per germline, CDR1 KGHDR and CDR2 SFDVKD. V dropped 10 bases and J dropped 6 bases, with 17 bases sitting between them. CDR3 nucleotides: TGTGCCACTATGGGGGACACCCGGAATGGCTACACCTTC. This codes for CATMGDTRNGYTF.

This clone was counted a single time. The genes are TRBV6-5 and TRBJ2-7; 7 bases are a match to TRBD1. Germline CDR1 and CDR2: MNHEY and SVGAGI. Trimming at V came to 0 bases and at J to 6 bases, leaving 11 bases not matched to a gene. CDR3 length equals 16 residues. The CDR3 reads CASSYSYRTGYREQYF. The DNA of the CDR3 is TGTGCCAGCAGTTACTCGTATAGGACAGGATATCGCGAGCAGTACTTC.

The chain joins TRBV18 to TRBJ2-6, with TRBD1 matching over 12 bases. The germline CDR1 and CDR2 sequences are KGHSH and LQKENI. There are 18 residues in the CDR3. Unmatched junction bases numbered 2, after V lost 0 bases and J lost 2 bases. The CDR3 loop reads CASSPPGTGGTGANVLTF. The CDR3 DNA reads TGTGCCAGCTCACCACCAGGGACAGGGGGCACTGGGGCCAACGTCCTGACTTTC.

The chain uses TRBV19 and TRBJ1-2, with 7 bases fitting TRBD1. The length of the CDR3 is 14 residues. V shed 6 bases, J shed 4 bases, and the junction held 8 bases outside the gene matches. Per the germline V gene, CDR1 is LNHDA and CDR2 is SQIVND (reference sequence). The CDR3 sequence is CASREGARGYGYTF. CDR3 DNA: TGTGCCAGTAGGGAGGGGGCGCGTGGCTATGGCTACACCTTC.

This clone came up once. The chain recombines TRBV28 with TRBJ1-1; a weak D match, TRBD1 (6 bases). The CDR3 has 13 residues. Germline CDR1 and CDR2: MDHEN and SYDVKM. V dropped 2 bases and J dropped 7 bases, with 11 bases sitting between them. CDR3 DNA sequence: TGTGCCAGCAGTTTAGGGCAGGGGCTTGAAGCTTTCTTT. This translates into CASSLGQGLEAFF. The full variable domain, completed using reference TRBV28 and TRBJ1-1, is DVKVTQSSRYLVKRTGEKVFLECVQDMDHENMFWYRQDPGLGLRLIYFSYDVKMKEKGDIPEGYSVSREKKERFSLILESASTNQTSMYLCASSLGQGLEAFFGQGTRLTVV.

This clone was picked up a small number of times. The chain carries TRBV7-6 and TRBJ2-7; TRBD2 agrees at 7 bases. From germline, CDR1 is SGHVS and CDR2 FNYEAQ. V was clipped by 5 bases and J by 0 bases; unmatched bases: 7. The CDR3 is made up of 15 amino acids. This CDR3 is CASSQSGTISYEQYF. CDR3 sequence (DNA): TGTGCCAGCAGCCAAAGCGGGACCATCTCCTACGAGCAGTACTTC.

The rearrangement joins TRBV30 to TRBJ1-6; D gene uncertain. Trimming took 0 bases from V and 0 from J, leaving 12 bases between them. The CDR3 is 17 residues long. From germline, CDR1 is GTSNPN and CDR2 SVGIG (reference sequence). This CDR3 is CAWSVTATSSYNSPLHF. The DNA of the CDR3 is TGTGCCTGGAGTGTTACAGCCACGAGCTCCTATAATTCACCCCTCCACTTT.

This chain uses TRBV28 with TRBJ2-2; TRBD2 is a possible D gene (6 bases). Trimming removed 6 bases from V and 5 bases from J, with 13 bases in between. This CDR3 region has 14 residues. The germline gives CDR1 MDHEN, CDR2 SYDVKM. The CDR3 here is CASRGLDRTGELFF. The CDR3 nucleotides read TGTGCCAGCAGGGGACTTGACCGAACCGGGGAGCTGTTTTTT.

The V gene is TRBV12-3 or TRBV12-4, the J gene TRBJ2-5; D gene uncertain. V lost 6 bases, J lost 1 base, and 6 bases lay in between. The CDR3 is 12 amino acids. Here the CDR3 reads CASSQVQETQYF. The CDR3 bases are TGTGCCAGCAGCCAGGTCCAAGAGACCCAGTACTTC.

The V call is TRBV4-3, the J call TRBJ2-7; D remains ambiguous. Germline V gene sequence: CDR1 LGHNA, CDR2 YSLEER. The CDR3 is made up of 15 amino acids. V shed 0 bases and J shed 7 bases, with 16 bases lying between them. In DNA form, the CDR3 reads TGCGCCAGCAGCCAAGATATCTACTCCCCCGGTGAGCAGTACTTC. Its protein product is CASSQDIYSPGEQYF.

This clone was counted a single time. This chain uses TRBV9 with TRBJ2-2, with 7 bases lining up with TRBD1. V was pared by 4 bases and J by 7 bases, with 10 bases of the junction left unmatched. This CDR3 is built from 15 residues. The germline V gene encodes CDR1 SGDLS and CDR2 YYNGEE. In nucleotides, the CDR3 is TGTGCCAGCAGCACCAGACAGGGTGAGGGCGGGGAGCTGTTTTTT. Its protein is CASSTRQGEGGELFF.

The gene calls are TRBV4-1 and TRBJ2-1; D possibly corresponds to TRBD1 (5 bases). The CDR3 is 15 amino acids. Germline V gene data show CDR1 as MGHRA and CDR2 as YSYEKL. V lost 3 bases to trimming and J lost 7 bases, with 16 bases between them. CDR3 coding DNA: TGCGCCAGCAGCCACGACTTTGGGGCCTCGAATGAGCAGTTCTTC. This encodes CASSHDFGASNEQFF.

V gene TRBV18 combines with J gene TRBJ1-1, with 7 bases that match TRBD1. Germline CDR1 reads KGHSH; CDR2 reads LQKENI. The trim removed 3 bases at V and 2 bases at J, leaving 15 bases unmatched. The CDR3 totals 18 residues. The CDR3 DNA is TGTGCCAGCTCACCCTTCTCGACACCCGGGACAGCTAACACTGAAGCTTTCTTT. Its protein product is CASSPFSTPGTANTEAFF.

This clone was recorded a few times. The chain recombines TRBV5-1 with TRBJ2-2; TRBD2 is a possible D gene (6 bases). The V end was cut by 5 bases, the J end by 6 bases, with 11 bases between. CDR3 length equals 13 residues. Germline CDR1 reads SGHRS; CDR2 reads YFSETQ. This CDR3 reads CASSLRGAGELFF. In nucleotides, the CDR3 is TGCGCCAGCAGTCTGCGGGGTGCCGGGGAGCTGTTTTTT.

The V and J genes are TRBV4-1 and TRBJ2-5, with TRBD2 matching over 8 bases. The CDR3 is 15 amino acids. Trimming cost V 1 base and J 5 bases; bases outside gene matches: 6. The germline gives CDR1 MGHRA, CDR2 YSYEKL. CDR3 protein: CASSQAPGLAETQYF. CDR3 in DNA: TGCGCCAGCAGCCAAGCCCCAGGACTAGCTGAGACCCAGTACTTC.

V gene TRBV7-2 combines with J gene TRBJ1-2; 7 positions match TRBD1. This CDR3 is built from 13 residues. Looked up from germline, CDR1 is SGHTA and CDR2 is FQGNSA. V shed 4 bases and J 8 bases; nucleotides not matched to a gene: 7. CDR3 sequence (DNA): TGTGCCAGCAGCTCCCAGGGGGTGGGGGGCTACACCTTC. Protein product: CASSSQGVGGYTF.

J is TRBJ2-2 and V is TRBV28, with D possibly matching TRBD1 (6 bases). The V end lost 6 bases, the J end lost 3 bases, and 8 bases lay between the germline ends. CDR1 MDHEN and CDR2 SYDVKM come from the germline V gene. This CDR3 spans 13 amino acids. As DNA, the CDR3 is TGTGCCAGCAGACGACAGGACACCGGGGAGCTGTTTTTT. Its translation: CASRRQDTGELFF.